This T cell receptor beta chain was documented in a study of blood T cell repertoires in COVID-19. Study-wide context: Samples came from the United States, Italy and Spain, spanning acute and convalescent COVID-19. From T cells, B-cell-depleted T cells, or PBMCs came the material, which was cDNA or gDNA.

Living in 24 US areas, the participants were between roughly 18 and 89 years of age. Repertoires were generated with immunoSEQ multiplex PCR, while TCRdb's copy carries only in-frame clones and drops some. The sample lists hundreds of thousands of clones, around 89% occurring once. Sequenced: PBMCs or T cells enriched from blood (not recorded which). This receptor was obtained from a woman aged 18-29 years with acute COVID-19.

CDR3 loop: CASSLWATSTYEQYF. The DNA of the CDR3 is TGTGCCAGCAGTTTGTGGGCAACTTCCACCTACGAGCAGTACTTC. This chain connects TRBV28 to TRBJ2-7; D unresolved. Germline V gene data show CDR1 as MDHEN and CDR2 as SYDVKM. This CDR3 spans 15 amino acids. V lost 3 bases to trimming and J lost 2 bases, with 14 bases between them. The full variable domain, its missing parts supplied by reference TRBV28 and TRBJ2-7, is DVKVTQSSRYLVKRTGEKVFLECVQDMDHENMFWYRQDPGLGLRLIYFSYDVKMKEKGDIPEGYSVSREKKERFSLILESASTNQTSMYLCASSLWATSTYEQYFGPGTRLTVT.